The rows below give T cell receptor beta chains drawn from one sample of a study of molecular identifiers for immune sequencing clone quantification. TCRdb reprocessed the PCR reads with MiXCR, giving one entry per CDR3 protein. This table holds under 600,000 distinct CDR3 sequences, roughly 26% found once. The specimen sequenced was naive CD8+ T cells from blood, with Jurkat cell RNA spiked in. The receptors stem from a human donor in good health. Some libraries in this study had Jurkat cell RNA spiked in. Each CDR3 is given with its conserved first and last residue. The D gene is left open where the match is weak. Part of the rows lack a size; the others show once, few, many or a class for expanded clones.

>TRBD2|few|TRBV6-6|TRBJ2-1
TGTGCCAGCAGCCTCGCTAGCGGGAGGGCCGGCAATGAGCAGTTCTTC
CASSLASGRAGNEQFF
>.|.|TRBV4-1|TRBJ2-5
TGCGCCAGCCGCCCAGCTTCGCGGGCGTGGGCGCCCCCGTCCTTC
CASRPASRAWAPPSF
>.|few|TRBV7-9|TRBJ2-5
TGTGCCAGCAGCTTACCCCAGACCGATGGCATAGGGACCCAGTACTTC
CASSLPQTDGIGTQYF
>.|few|TRBV6-2/TRBV6-3|TRBJ1-1
TGTGCCAGCAGTTACGGCTGGTCTTCCGGAACTGAAGCTTTCTTT
CASSYGWSSGTEAFF
>.|.|TRBV9|TRBJ2-2
TGTGCCAGCAGTTGGGGGTACACCGGGGAGCTGTTTTTT
CASSWGYTGELFF
>.|few|TRBV5-1|TRBJ1-3
TGCGCCAGCAGCTTGGCCACAGGGTACGGAAACACCATATATTTT
CASSLATGYGNTIYF
>.|.|TRBV9|TRBJ1-1
TGTGCCAGCAGCTCGCCGACGGACCTCCCGAGGACCACTGAAGCTTTCTTT
CASSSPTDLPRTTEAFF
>TRBD1|many|TRBV12-3/TRBV12-4|TRBJ2-3
TGTGCCAGCAGCCTAGGGACAGGGGGCGATACGCAGTATTTT
CASSLGTGGDTQYF
>TRBD2|.|TRBV6-2/TRBV6-3|TRBJ2-7
TGTGCCAGCAGTTCCGGCGCTAGCGGTTACTACGCGCAGTACTTC
CASSSGASGYYAQYF
>.|.|TRBV20-1|TRBJ2-5
TGCAGTGCTAGAGGGAGGGGAATAGAGACCCAGTACTTC
CSARGRGIETQYF
>.|few|TRBV27|TRBJ2-7
TGTGCCAGCAGTTTACGGGGACTTGAGAGCTACGAGCAGTACTTC
CASSLRGLESYEQYF
>TRBD2|few|TRBV19|TRBJ2-3
TGTGCCAGTAGTATGCTAGCGGGAGCAGGTACGCAGTATTTT
CASSMLAGAGTQYF
>.|many|TRBV7-9|TRBJ1-5
TGTGCCAGCAGCTTATTCAATCAGCCCCAGCATTTT
CASSLFNQPQHF
>.|few|TRBV6-5|TRBJ2-3
TGTGCCAGCAGGACAGAAACTAGGGGAGATACGCAGTATTTT
CASRTETRGDTQYF
>.|.|TRBV20-1|TRBJ2-1
TGCAGTGCTGAACACACAGAGCCTACCTACAATGAGCAGTTCTTC
CSAEHTEPTYNEQFF
>.|few|TRBV6-6|TRBJ1-1
TGTGCCAGCAGTTACGCTCTGGGCACTGAAGCTTTCTTT
CASSYALGTEAFF
>.|many|TRBV7-6|TRBJ1-4
TGTGCCAGCAGCTATAACGCAATACAGGGCCGTAATGAAAAACTGTTTTTT
CASSYNAIQGRNEKLFF
>TRBD1|.|TRBV27|TRBJ2-5
TGTGCCAGCAGTTTACTGGCTCAGACAGGGATGGAGACCCAGTACTTC
CASSLLAQTGMETQYF
>TRBD1|few|TRBV27|TRBJ1-5
TGTGCCAGCAGTTCCTCTCGACAGGGCGGTCAGCCCCAGCATTTT
CASSSSRQGGQPQHF
>.|.|TRBV5-4|TRBJ2-1
TGTGCCAGCAGCTTTTCCGGGAACTACAATGAGCAGTTCTTC
CASSFSGNYNEQFF
>.|.|TRBV4-3|TRBJ2-7
TGCGCCAGCAGCCAAGGAGTAGGAAGCTCCTACGAGCAGTACTTC
CASSQGVGSSYEQYF
>TRBD2|.|TRBV5-6|TRBJ2-5
TGTGCCAGCAGCTTTTGGTCTAGCGGAGAGACCCAGTACTTC
CASSFWSSGETQYF
>.|.|TRBV27|TRBJ2-7
TGTGCCAGCAGTTTATTCGCGTGCTCCTACGAGCAGTACTTC
CASSLFACSYEQYF
>.|.|TRBV2|TRBJ2-7
TGTGCCAGCAGTGAATGGCTAGGGAACTACGAGCAGTACTTC
CASSEWLGNYEQYF
>.|.|TRBV6-2/TRBV6-3|TRBJ1-2
TGTGCCAGCAGTTACAGGGGAGGTAACTATGGCTACACCTTC
CASSYRGGNYGYTF
>.|once|TRBV12-5|TRBJ2-1
TGTGCTAGTAGATGGGGTGGCGGGGGCGATGAGCAGTTCTTC
CASRWGGGGDEQFF
>.|few|TRBV12-3/TRBV12-4|TRBJ1-1
TGTGCCAGCCGGAAAGGAACAGGCAACACTGAAGCTTTCTTT
CASRKGTGNTEAFF
>.|few|TRBV6-6|TRBJ1-4
TGTGCCAGCAGTCCCGGGATACTGACTAATGAAAAACTGTTTTTT
CASSPGILTNEKLFF
>TRBD1|few|TRBV19|TRBJ2-7
TGTGCCAGTAGTCCCGGGACAGCGACGATCGAGCAGTACTTC
CASSPGTATIEQYF
>.|few|TRBV6-2/TRBV6-3|TRBJ2-7
TGTGCCAGCACCCAGCAGCCTGGCTACGAGCAGTACTTC
CASTQQPGYEQYF
>TRBD2|.|TRBV7-6|TRBJ2-7
TGTGCCAGCAGCTTAAAAGGACTAGCGGGGGGGCTTGCTCAGCAGTACTTC
CASSLKGLAGGLAQQYF
>.|.|TRBV23-1|TRBJ1-2
TGCGCCAGCGGGAGGGCAGGGAATGGCTACACCTTC
CASGRAGNGYTF
>.|many|TRBV28|TRBJ2-7
TGTGCCAGCAGTTTCCGGACCTACGAGCAGTACTTC
CASSFRTYEQYF
>.|.|TRBV11-2|TRBJ1-4
TGTGCCAGCAGCTTAGGATTTAGGGTTTTTCGAGAAAAACTGTTTTTT
CASSLGFRVFREKLFF
>TRBD1|.|TRBV27|TRBJ2-3
TGTGCCAGCAGTTTATCAAGGGGGACAGGTGGCACAGATACGCAGTATTTT
CASSLSRGTGGTDTQYF
>.|many|TRBV12-3/TRBV12-4|TRBJ1-1
TGTGCCAGCAGTGCAACAGGGATGAACACTGAAGCTTTCTTT
CASSATGMNTEAFF
>TRBD2|.|TRBV4-3|TRBJ2-3
TGCGCCAGCAGCCAAGACGGACTAGCGGGAAGCACAGATACGCAGTATTTT
CASSQDGLAGSTDTQYF
>.|.|TRBV5-1|TRBJ2-7
TGCGCCAGCAGCTGGGACACCACCTACGAGCAGTACTTC
CASSWDTTYEQYF
>.|.|TRBV10-3|TRBJ1-1
TGTGCCATCAGTGCCGGGTTGACTGAAGCTTTCTTT
CAISAGLTEAFF
>.|many|TRBV30|TRBJ2-2
TGTGCCTGGAGCACGTATAGCGGGGAGCTGTTTTTT
CAWSTYSGELFF
>TRBD1|once|TRBV4-1|TRBJ1-1
TGCGCGAGCAGCCTCCAGGGGGCAGGTGGTACTGAAGCTCTCTTT
CASSLQGAGGTEALF
>TRBD1|.|TRBV4-3|TRBJ1-4
TGCGCCAGCAGCCAAGATTCCCGGACAGGGGGCGGTAATGAAAAACTGTTTTTT
CASSQDSRTGGGNEKLFF
>.|.|TRBV5-1|TRBJ2-1
TGCGCCAGCAGCTTTGGACCAGCGGTAGAATACAATGAGCAGTTCTTC
CASSFGPAVEYNEQFF
>TRBD2|few|TRBV11-2|TRBJ2-1
TGTGCCAGCAGCTTACGATTCCGGGACTATAAAGACTTAGCTCGGGGCAATGAGCAGTTCTTC
CASSLRFRDYKDLARGNEQFF
>TRBD1|few|TRBV30|TRBJ1-1
TGTGCCTGGAGTACCGGACAGGGGAGCACTGAAGCTTTCTTT
CAWSTGQGSTEAFF
>.|many|TRBV5-6|TRBJ2-3
TGTGCCAGCAGCTTAGAGGAGTCCGGGGATACGCAGTATTTT
CASSLEESGDTQYF
>.|many|TRBV20-1|TRBJ1-5
TGCAGTGCTAGAGGTTCAGGGGCCGAACCTAGCAATCAGCCCCAGCATTTT
CSARGSGAEPSNQPQHF
>TRBD1|.|TRBV6-2/TRBV6-3|TRBJ1-5
TGTGCCAGCAGCCAAGACAGGGAATATCAGCCCCAGCATTTT
CASSQDREYQPQHF
>.|few|TRBV27|TRBJ2-3
TGTGCCAGCAGTTTAGGGGTCGCGGGGCGCACAGATACGCAGTATTTT
CASSLGVAGRTDTQYF
>.|few|TRBV28|TRBJ1-1
TGTGCCAGCGTGGAAAATAAAGCTTTCTTT
CASVENKAFF